These T cell receptor beta chains were read from a single sample in a study of identical twins. TCRdb re-analysed the 5' RACE reads in MiXCR, keeping a single row per CDR3 protein. The data hold hundreds of thousands of distinct CDR3 sequences, with 12% observed a single time. This sample also belongs to another study, concerning yellow fever vaccine responses in identical twins.

Material: PBMCs. The receptor source for this set is a woman in her late teens or twenties in good health. Both conserved end residues are part of each CDR3. D genes are given only for firm matches. Clone size is not always given. Where it is, it says once, few, many or a class for expanded clones.

CDR3 protein: CSAPGLAGGIINEQFF; CDR3 DNA: TGCAGTGCTCCCGGACTAGCGGGGGGTATTATAAATGAGCAGTTCTTC; D gene: TRBD2; clone size: many; V gene: TRBV20-1; J gene: TRBJ2-1
CDR3 protein: CASSGTGSNQPQHF; CDR3 DNA: TGTGCCAGCAGTGGGACAGGGAGCAATCAGCCCCAGCATTTT; D gene: TRBD1; clone size: -; V gene: TRBV25-1; J gene: TRBJ1-5
CDR3 protein: CASSPRTEERNQPQHF; CDR3 DNA: TGTGCCAGCTCACCACGGACCGAAGAACGCAATCAGCCCCAGCATTTT; D gene: -; clone size: few; V gene: TRBV18; J gene: TRBJ1-5
CDR3 protein: CASSSGGRSYNEQFF; CDR3 DNA: TGCGCCAGCAGTAGTGGGGGAAGGTCCTACAATGAGCAGTTCTTC; D gene: -; clone size: few; V gene: TRBV5-1; J gene: TRBJ2-1
CDR3 protein: CSARWGTTNEKLFF; CDR3 DNA: TGCAGTGCTAGGTGGGGGACAACTAATGAAAAACTGTTTTTT; D gene: -; clone size: few; V gene: TRBV20-1; J gene: TRBJ1-4
CDR3 protein: CASSQEGGAGNIQYF; CDR3 DNA: TGTGCCAGCAGCCAAGAAGGTGGGGCCGGGAACATTCAGTACTTC; D gene: -; clone size: many; V gene: TRBV3-1; J gene: TRBJ2-4
CDR3 protein: CATSDTQGSRYNEQFF; CDR3 DNA: TGTGCCACCAGTGATACACAGGGTAGCCGATACAATGAGCAGTTCTTC; D gene: -; clone size: many; V gene: TRBV24-1; J gene: TRBJ2-1
CDR3 protein: CSASWGTGSYQPQHF; CDR3 DNA: TGCAGTGCTTCCTGGGGGACAGGCTCGTATCAGCCCCAGCATTTT; D gene: TRBD1; clone size: few; V gene: TRBV20-1; J gene: TRBJ1-5
CDR3 protein: CASSQTSGRDNEQFF; CDR3 DNA: TGTGCCAGCAGTCAGACTAGCGGGAGGGACAATGAGCAGTTCTTC; D gene: TRBD2; clone size: few; V gene: TRBV7-6; J gene: TRBJ2-1
CDR3 protein: CASSLVLRGSSYNEQFF; CDR3 DNA: TGTGCCAGCAGCTTAGTTCTGCGGGGCAGCTCCTACAATGAGCAGTTCTTC; D gene: -; clone size: few; V gene: TRBV7-6; J gene: TRBJ2-1
CDR3 protein: CASSWEGADTQYF; CDR3 DNA: TGTGCCAGCAGTTGGGAGGGGGCAGATACGCAGTATTTT; D gene: -; clone size: -; V gene: TRBV9; J gene: TRBJ2-3
CDR3 protein: CASSQVYGPGSSSGANVLTF; CDR3 DNA: TGTGCCAGCAGCCAAGTTTACGGGCCGGGGTCGAGCTCTGGGGCCAACGTCCTGACTTTC; D gene: -; clone size: -; V gene: TRBV3-1; J gene: TRBJ2-6
CDR3 protein: CASSASWGDNTEAFF; CDR3 DNA: TGTGCCAGCAGCGCCTCTTGGGGGGACAACACTGAAGCTTTCTTT; D gene: -; clone size: -; V gene: TRBV5-5; J gene: TRBJ1-1
CDR3 protein: CASSVQSGGLGGYTF; CDR3 DNA: TGCGCCAGCAGTGTACAGTCTGGAGGGCTTGGTGGCTACACCTTC; D gene: -; clone size: few; V gene: TRBV10-2; J gene: TRBJ1-2
CDR3 protein: CASGSGGDNEQFF; CDR3 DNA: TGTGCCAGCGGTAGCGGGGGGGACAATGAGCAGTTCTTC; D gene: TRBD2; clone size: many; V gene: TRBV25-1; J gene: TRBJ2-1
CDR3 protein: CASRPTGQGGTYEQYF; CDR3 DNA: TGCGCCAGCAGACCTACGGGACAGGGGGGCACCTACGAGCAGTACTTC; D gene: TRBD1; clone size: few; V gene: TRBV5-1; J gene: TRBJ2-7
CDR3 protein: CASSQEAGTSRWEQFF; CDR3 DNA: TGTGCCAGCAGCCAAGAAGCGGGGACTAGTCGGTGGGAGCAGTTCTTC; D gene: TRBD2; clone size: few; V gene: TRBV14; J gene: TRBJ2-1
CDR3 protein: CAISDSSGRYSPLHF; CDR3 DNA: TGTGCCATCAGTGATAGTAGCGGGAGATATTCACCCCTCCACTTT; D gene: -; clone size: few; V gene: TRBV10-3; J gene: TRBJ1-6
CDR3 protein: CASSDTGDTEAFF; CDR3 DNA: TGCGCCAGCAGTGACACAGGGGACACTGAAGCTTTCTTT; D gene: TRBD1; clone size: few; V gene: TRBV10-2; J gene: TRBJ1-1
CDR3 protein: CATSDSVTANYGYTF; CDR3 DNA: TGTGCCACCAGTGATTCGGTGACAGCTAACTATGGCTACACCTTC; D gene: -; clone size: -; V gene: TRBV24-1; J gene: TRBJ1-2
CDR3 protein: CASSPRIGGNTGELFF; CDR3 DNA: TGTGCCAGCAGCCCGCGGATAGGAGGGAACACCGGGGAGCTGTTTTTT; D gene: -; clone size: -; V gene: TRBV5-5; J gene: TRBJ2-2
CDR3 protein: CASREQGHQETQYF; CDR3 DNA: TGTGCCAGCAGGGAACAGGGTCACCAAGAGACCCAGTACTTC; D gene: -; clone size: -; V gene: TRBV28; J gene: TRBJ2-5
CDR3 protein: CASRPGGRIGELFF; CDR3 DNA: TGTGCCAGCAGACCTGGCGGGAGGATCGGGGAGCTGTTTTTT; D gene: TRBD2; clone size: -; V gene: TRBV6-2/TRBV6-3; J gene: TRBJ2-2
CDR3 protein: CASSESTDTGELFF; CDR3 DNA: TGTGCCAGCAGTGAAAGTACTGACACCGGGGAGCTGTTTTTT; D gene: -; clone size: few; V gene: TRBV6-1; J gene: TRBJ2-2
CDR3 protein: CASTPQGGILYNEQFF; CDR3 DNA: TGTGCCAGCACCCCTCAGGGAGGTATCCTCTACAATGAGCAGTTCTTC; D gene: -; clone size: -; V gene: TRBV12-3/TRBV12-4; J gene: TRBJ2-1
CDR3 protein: CASCDRADTQYF; CDR3 DNA: TGTGCCAGCTGTGACAGGGCAGATACGCAGTATTTT; D gene: TRBD1; clone size: -; V gene: TRBV27; J gene: TRBJ2-3
CDR3 protein: CASSPVSGANVLTF; CDR3 DNA: TGTGCCAGCAGCCCTGTCTCTGGGGCCAACGTCCTGACTTTC; D gene: -; clone size: many; V gene: TRBV3-1; J gene: TRBJ2-6
CDR3 protein: CASSQGRGRYTGELFF; CDR3 DNA: TGTGCCAGCAGCCAAGGTCGGGGCCGCTACACCGGGGAGCTGTTTTTT; D gene: -; clone size: -; V gene: TRBV3-1; J gene: TRBJ2-2
CDR3 protein: CASSRLQGAKNIQYF; CDR3 DNA: TGTGCCAGCAGTCGGTTACAGGGGGCCAAAAACATTCAGTACTTC; D gene: TRBD1; clone size: many; V gene: TRBV12-3/TRBV12-4; J gene: TRBJ2-4
CDR3 protein: CASSLERYNEQFF; CDR3 DNA: TGTGCTAGTTCTCTAGAGCGCTACAATGAGCAGTTCTTC; D gene: -; clone size: many; V gene: TRBV12-5; J gene: TRBJ2-1
CDR3 protein: CAIGLAGGTNTGELFF; CDR3 DNA: TGTGCCATCGGACTAGCGGGAGGAACGAACACCGGGGAGCTGTTTTTT; D gene: TRBD2; clone size: many; V gene: TRBV10-3; J gene: TRBJ2-2
CDR3 protein: CASSQEGLAKNIQYF; CDR3 DNA: TGCGCCAGCAGCCAAGAAGGGTTGGCCAAAAACATTCAGTACTTC; D gene: -; clone size: many; V gene: TRBV4-1; J gene: TRBJ2-4
CDR3 protein: CASSPVTGWNF; CDR3 DNA: TGTGCCAGCAGCCCGGTGACAGGGTGGAACTTC; D gene: TRBD1; clone size: many; V gene: TRBV7-2; J gene: TRBJ2-7
CDR3 protein: CASTGGAVTEAFF; CDR3 DNA: TGTGCCAGCACCGGGGGGGCTGTCACTGAAGCTTTCTTT; D gene: -; clone size: few; V gene: TRBV6-1; J gene: TRBJ1-1
CDR3 protein: CASSELGQHEAFF; CDR3 DNA: TGCGCCAGCAGTGAGTTGGGACAGCATGAGGCTTTCTTT; D gene: TRBD1; clone size: -; V gene: TRBV10-1; J gene: TRBJ1-1
CDR3 protein: CASSRDHAYEQYF; CDR3 DNA: TGTGCCAGCAGCCGGGACCACGCCTACGAGCAGTACTTC; D gene: -; clone size: -; V gene: TRBV7-9; J gene: TRBJ2-7
CDR3 protein: CASSAGTGGKLFF; CDR3 DNA: TGTGCCAGCAGCGCCGGGACAGGGGGGAAACTGTTTTTT; D gene: TRBD1; clone size: -; V gene: TRBV12-3/TRBV12-4; J gene: TRBJ1-4
CDR3 protein: CASSPGHGQYF; CDR3 DNA: TGTGCCAGCAGCCCGGGACACGGGCAGTATTTT; D gene: -; clone size: few; V gene: TRBV7-8; J gene: TRBJ2-3
CDR3 protein: CAISESGAGSYEQYF; CDR3 DNA: TGTGCCATCAGTGAGTCAGGGGCAGGTTCCTACGAGCAGTACTTC; D gene: -; clone size: many; V gene: TRBV10-3; J gene: TRBJ2-7
CDR3 protein: CASSPAGTRSYNEQFF; CDR3 DNA: TGTGCCAGCAGCCCCGCCGGGACTAGATCCTACAATGAGCAGTTCTTC; D gene: TRBD2; clone size: many; V gene: TRBV3-1; J gene: TRBJ2-1
CDR3 protein: CASSGGSGNEQFF; CDR3 DNA: TGTGCCAGCAGCGGTGGGTCTGGCAATGAGCAGTTCTTC; D gene: -; clone size: many; V gene: TRBV9; J gene: TRBJ2-1